Here is one TCR beta chain with its context. V shed 2 bases and J shed 0 bases, with 8 bases lying between them. Germline V gene lookup returns CDR1 MNHEY and CDR2 SVGAGI. The CDR3 has 15 residues. This record comes from a study of T cell changes during pregnancy in multiple sclerosis. The table came from immunoSEQ multiplex PCR; TCRdb's copy has only in-frame clones and leaves some out. The sample comprises more than 60,000 clones, around nine tenths of which are singletons, and 0.85% to 0.9% rests with the top ten. This sequence originates from a female donor with multiple sclerosis, enrolled in a pregnancy study. Sequenced here: peripheral blood, sampled before pregnancy. The rearrangement links TRBV6-5 to TRBJ1-3; D is ambiguous. CDR3 sequence reads: CASSYGVHSGNTIYF. Written as DNA, the CDR3 is TGTGCCAGCAGTTACGGAGTTCACTCTGGAAACACCATATATTTT.